Sequencing of this T cell receptor (beta chain) was carried out in a study of cytotoxic CD8 clonotypes in ibrutinib-treated CLL. Study-level findings and limits: Sustained-remission and progressing patients had different sampling times.

To note about this clone: The target antigen is unknown.

The data were produced by immunoSEQ multiplex PCR, yet TCRdb's version contains in-frame clones alone and is incomplete. The sample lists about 270,000 clones, about 72% occurring once. This CDR3 region has 13 residues. The germline V gene has CDR1 SGDLS and CDR2 YYNGEE. V was cut by 2 bases and J by 1 base, with 6 bases left in between. The chain recombines TRBV9 with TRBJ1-2; D uncertain. The source was PBMCs, collected at disease progression, from a patient treated with ibrutinib. This clonotype was obtained from a human donor with chronic lymphocytic leukemia. In DNA form, the CDR3 reads TGTGCCAGCAGCGTTAAGGATAACTATGGCTACACCTTC. This encodes CASSVKDNYGYTF.